This is a list of T cell receptor beta chains from one sample in a study of blood T cell repertoires in COVID-19. Measured with immunoSEQ multiplex PCR; TCRdb has only the in-frame clones, and not every one. Seen here are about 320,000 clones, under 90% observed once, and the top ten hold 5.2%. Sequencing was done on a sample of PBMCs or T cells enriched from blood (not recorded which). The receptors shown here come from a man aged 60-69 years who had recovered from COVID-19. Both conserved end residues are part of each CDR3. The size of a clone is reported for some rows only, either as once, few or many, or as a class for expanded clones.

TRBJ1-5 . TRBV6-5 CASRGPYSNQPQHF
TRBJ2-7 . TRBV7-2 CASSKDRVSYEQYF
TRBJ2-7 once TRBV5-1 CASSLGDRDFYEQYF
TRBJ2-1 . TRBV19 CASSIRENTNNEQFF
TRBJ1-2 . TRBV28 CASSLSGGLGYTF
TRBJ2-2 . TRBV25-1 CASSGGAHTGELFF
TRBJ1-6 . TRBV29-1 CSVGPDSVNSPLHF
TRBJ2-5 . TRBV5-4 CASSLGVTGQETQYF
TRBJ2-5 . TRBV10-3 CAINMRYQYF
TRBJ1-5 . TRBV24-1 CATSGQPGQPQHF
TRBJ2-7 . TRBV30 CAWSKAGGTYEQYF
TRBJ2-7 . TRBV18 CASSPSLTSYEQYF
TRBJ1-1 . TRBV7-3 CASSLSGSLAGENTEAFF
TRBJ2-1 . TRBV14 CASSQVAGAYNEQFF
TRBJ2-2 . TRBV5-1 CASSLQVQGTGELFF
TRBJ1-2 once TRBV7-9 CASSGSSNYGYTF
TRBJ2-5 . TRBV7-3 CASSPRDRGIQETQYF
TRBJ2-5 . TRBV5-4 CASTSRGGQETQYF
TRBJ1-4 . TRBV30 CAWSDFGGPTNEKLFF
TRBJ2-2 . TRBV9 CASSEGLVPNTGELFF
TRBJ1-2 . TRBV5-8 CASSGQNRGDGYTF
TRBJ2-5 . TRBV3-1/TRBV3-2 CASSQLAHPQETQYF
TRBJ2-5 . TRBV6-5 CASRGFGTAKETQYF
TRBJ1-2 . TRBV12-3/TRBV12-4 CASSFGAGRGYTF
TRBJ1-1 . TRBV6-4 CASAWPDNIDDTEAFF
TRBJ1-5 . TRBV5-6 CASSLFQGFGNQPQHF
TRBJ2-3 . TRBV7-2 CASSFTSANTDTQYF
TRBJ1-5 . TRBV28 CASSLFGEAQPQHF
TRBJ1-1 . TRBV28 CASSLGGVYTEAFF